This T cell receptor (beta chain) was identified in a study of blood T cell repertoires in COVID-19 (dated by TCRdb to 2018 to 2021). Background for the entire study: Collaborator samples came from the United States, Italy and Spain and covered acute and convalescent phases of COVID-19. The material from the prospective study consisted of cDNA or gDNA derived from T cells, B-cell-depleted T cells, or PBMCs. Deeply sampled blood TCRbeta repertoires from subjects exposed to, actively infected with, or recovered from COVID-19 were included in the dataset. The repertoires were released in a freely available public database intended as a resource for research on the immune response to SARS-CoV-2. Samples were obtained from the ongoing ImmuneRACE study (first 160 participants) and from approximately 1,200 subjects provided by 6 global collaborators. A de-identified subject ID, COVID-19 status, age in years and sex were almost always included in the sample metadata. Where available, HLA class I and class II types were obtained from metadata supplied by the sample provider rather than from assay-based typing.

Enrolling through a virtual design, the prospective study's participants ranged in age from roughly 18 to 95 years and lived across approximately 25 United States geographic areas. In the prospective study, participants were assigned to cohorts based on the clinical history participants reported in a screening survey and a study questionnaire. ImmuneRACE Cohort 3 recovered participants were defined by two consecutive negative NP/OP PCR tests, healthcare professional clearance, or symptom resolution. In the prospective study, whole blood, serum and a nasopharyngeal or oropharyngeal swab were collected from each participant by mobile phlebotomists. Additional blood draws and questionnaires over an approximately two-month period could optionally be provided by prospective study participants. Blood samples from the prospective study were shipped frozen or at room temperature prior to DNA extraction.

Study-wide conclusions, independent of this receptor: How much clinical and demographic metadata was included differed by source and by participant, and the metadata was provided uncurated.

A remark on this clone: Its antigen specificity is not known. There are no base qualities to consult, and no much larger clone falls within one base.

TCRbeta CDR3 regions were amplified from genomic DNA using the immunoSEQ Assay, a bias-controlled multiplex PCR. As for the original processing: The number of nucleated cells in each sample was estimated from the amplification of reference gene primers within the assay. Sequence reads were collapsed and filtered to measure the absolute abundance of every unique TCRbeta CDR3 rearrangement. For each sample, productive Simpson clonality was calculated as the square root of Simpson's diversity index across productive rearrangements. TCRdb re-hosts the immuneACCESS table, in-frame sequences only. Its copies lack some clones; in the studies checked, an unresolved V gene accounts for under half of them, and the cause for the rest is not known. From that table come the V and J calls and clone size; the DNA was used to work out D and trimming. This sample gives about 240,000 clones in total; around 88% of them show up just once. 4.1% of the sample is held by the ten biggest clonotypes.

Trimming costs V 7 bases and J 5 bases, and their ends lie 21 bases apart. The CDR3 runs 16 amino acids, cysteine and phenylalanine included. Just CDR3 DNA is preserved here, 48 bases in frame from base 1. The germline V gene (reference sequence) supplies CDR1 LNHDA and CDR2 SQIVND. Sample: PBMCs or T cells enriched from blood (not recorded which). The sequence came from a young woman who had recovered from COVID-19. In this chain, TRBV19 is recombined with TRBJ1-5; possibly the D gene is TRBD1, per 5 matching bases. The CDR3 amino acid sequence is: CASKGREEGTHQPQHF. The bases read TGTGCCAGTAAAGGTCGGGAGGAAGGGACTCATCAGCCCCAGCATTTT.